These 28 T cell receptor beta chains were all obtained from the same sample, sequenced in a study of shared clonotypes between healthy human individuals. The assay was immunoSEQ multiplex PCR, and TCRdb's table has in-frame clones only and misses some. The sample shows about 1.5 million clones, 95% to 99% of them seen only once. Sequenced sample: naive CD4+ T cells sorted from blood. Subset reported: CD45RA+ positively selected. The receptors derive from a man between 25 and 39 years old in good health.

J is TRBJ1-5 and V is TRBV9; 9 bases line up with TRBD1. The CDR3 is made up of 14 amino acids. V lost 4 bases to trimming and J lost 5 bases; unmatched junction nucleotides: 4. Germline V lookup: CDR1 SGDLS, CDR2 YYNGEE. CDR3 nucleotides: TGTGCCAGCAGCTCTGGACAGGGGTATCAGCCCCAGCATTTT. It translates to CASSSGQGYQPQHF.

The chain employs TRBV7-2 and TRBJ2-3; D is unclear. The CDR3 is 14 amino acids. Germline CDR1 is SGHTA and CDR2 is FQGNSA. V lost 1 base and J lost 3, with 8 bases in between. The CDR3 region is CASSLGAATDTQYF. As DNA, the CDR3 is TGTGCCAGCAGCTTAGGTGCGGCTACAGATACGCAGTATTTT.

Regarding this clone: Other DNA sequences in the same sample also yield this CDR3. The V call is TRBV5-6, the J call TRBJ2-7, with 8 bases that match TRBD2. V gave up 3 bases and J gave up 1 base; unmatched junction bases: 6. The CDR3 is 15 amino acids. Germline values: CDR1 SGHDT, CDR2 YYEEEE. CDR3 DNA sequence: TGTGCCAGCAGCTCCTTGGCGGGAGGATCCTACGAGCAGTACTTC. Amino acid sequence: CASSSLAGGSYEQYF.

This chain uses TRBV27 with TRBJ1-5; maybe TRBD1 (5 bases). Trimming cost V 5 bases and J 3 bases, with 17 bases left between them. This CDR3 contains 16 residues. Germline V gene lookup returns CDR1 MNHEY and CDR2 SMNVEV (reference sequence). Here the CDR3 reads CASSPRTRVNNQPQHF. CDR3 DNA: TGTGCCAGCAGTCCCCGGACAAGAGTAAACAATCAGCCCCAGCATTTT.

Notes on this clone: Additional DNA sequences in this sample encode the identical CDR3. The chain has TRBV5-1 and TRBJ2-7; no firm D call. Germline-derived CDR1 and CDR2 are SGHRS and YFSETQ. V lost 0 bases and J lost 0, with 7 bases in between. This CDR3 spans 14 amino acids. CDR3 sequence reads: CASSLVPASYEQYF. In DNA form, the CDR3 reads TGCGCCAGCAGCTTGGTTCCGGCCTCCTACGAGCAGTACTTC.

The chain couples TRBV5-4 to TRBJ2-1; 10 bases are a match to TRBD1. CDR1 is SGHNT and CDR2 is YYREEE in the germline V gene (reference sequence). J gave up 9 bases and V 3 bases, and 9 bases lay outside the gene matches. The CDR3 is 15 amino acids. Here the CDR3 reads CASSSRDRGRSEQFF. As DNA, the CDR3 is TGTGCCAGCAGCTCCCGGGACAGGGGACGAAGTGAGCAGTTCTTC.

V is TRBV7-8 and J is TRBJ2-1; TRBD1 matches at 7 bases. From germline, CDR1 is SGHVS and CDR2 FQNEAQ. CDR3 length: 13 amino acids. V lost 3 bases and J lost 7; bases outside the gene matches: 3. CDR3 protein: CASSFGTVNEQFF. The CDR3 DNA reads as TGTGCCAGCAGCTTCGGGACAGTAAATGAGCAGTTCTTC.

With respect to this clone: The CDR3 does not close with the conserved phenylalanine or tryptophan, likely indicating a read error. The limits of the CDR3 on the DNA are not certain, so only TCRdb's listed CDR3 is given. The J gene is TRBJ1-1, the V gene TRBV20-1. The CDR3 adds up to 8 amino acids, both ends counted. The V gene's germline CDR1 is DFQATT and CDR2 SNEGSKA (reference sequence). The CDR3: CSARVRAL.

This clone has just one count. CDR3 residues: CASSLTRDRVYGYTF. The CDR3 DNA sequence: TGTGCCAGCTCACTAACCCGGGACAGGGTCTATGGCTACACCTTC. The V and J genes are TRBV18 and TRBJ1-2, with 9 bases identical to TRBD1. CDR3 length equals 15 residues. Germline values: CDR1 KGHSH, CDR2 LQKENI. V was pared by 4 bases and J by 4 bases, with 7 bases of the junction left unmatched. The entire variable domain, with the rest obtained from reference TRBV18 and TRBJ1-2, is as follows: NAGVMQNPRHLVRRRGQEARLRCSPMKGHSHVYWYRQLPEEGLKFMVYLQKENIIDESGMPKERFSAEFPKEGPSILRIQQVVRGDSAAYFCASSLTRDRVYGYTFGSGTRLTVV.

The chain links TRBV28 to TRBJ1-2, with 7 nucleotides matching TRBD1. V shed 7 bases and J 2 bases; nucleotides not matched to a gene: 13. The germline V gene has CDR1 MDHEN and CDR2 SYDVKM. This CDR3 is 16 amino acids long. The CDR3 loop reads CASNIVPGQTNYGYTF. CDR3 in DNA: TGTGCCAGCAATATAGTTCCGGGACAGACAAACTATGGCTACACCTTC.

The chain joins TRBV28 to TRBJ2-7; D possibly matches TRBD1 or TRBD2 (7 bases each). Germline loops: CDR1 MDHEN, CDR2 SYDVKM. V was clipped by 6 bases and J by 3 bases, with 18 bases between them. This CDR3 contains 15 residues. This chain's CDR3 is CASRPMSGGGYEQYF. The CDR3 DNA sequence: TGTGCCAGCAGACCCATGTCAGGGGGGGGCTACGAGCAGTACTTC.

V and J are TRBV19 and TRBJ2-3; D is undetermined. There are 13 residues in the CDR3. CDR1 and CDR2 (germline): LNHDA, SQIVND (reference sequence). Trimming removed 6 bases at V and 2 bases at J, with 9 bases between. The CDR3 reads CASRGRATDTQYF. CDR3 bases: TGTGCCAGTAGGGGAAGGGCCACAGATACGCAGTATTTT.

The chain recombines TRBV28 with TRBJ1-2; unclear D gene. V was pared by 1 base and J by 8 bases, with 11 bases between. This CDR3 contains 13 residues. Germline CDR1 and CDR2: MDHEN and SYDVKM. CDR3: CASSLLKPWGYTF. As DNA, the CDR3 is TGTGCCAGCAGTTTATTAAAACCCTGGGGCTACACCTTC.

The table lists this clone with a count of one. This sequence joins TRBV11-1 and TRBJ1-1; D ambiguous. Germline V gives CDR1 SGHAT, CDR2 FQDESV (reference sequence). This CDR3 contains 15 residues. V was pared by 1 base and J by 0 bases, with 9 bases between. CDR3: CASSLGVRMNTEAFF. CDR3 nucleotide sequence: TGTGCCAGCAGCTTAGGGGTGAGAATGAACACTGAAGCTTTCTTT.

The chain joins TRBV11-2 to TRBJ1-3; D gene ambiguous. CDR1 SGHAT and CDR2 FQNNGV come from the germline V gene. V lost 5 bases and J 8 bases, leaving 10 bases between the germline ends. This CDR3 region has 12 residues. The CDR3 protein is CASSQYMDTIYF. The CDR3 nucleotides read TGTGCCAGCAGCCAATACATGGACACCATATATTTT.

The chain recombines TRBV11-2 with TRBJ2-1; the D gene is possibly TRBD2 (6 bases). The V gene's germline CDR1 is SGHAT and CDR2 FQNNGV. The CDR3 covers 16 residues. Trimming removed 4 bases at V and 2 bases at J, with 15 bases between. CDR3 in amino acids: CASSSRAGTTYNEQFF. The CDR3 DNA reads as TGTGCCAGCAGCTCCCGGGCGGGAACCACCTACAATGAGCAGTTCTTC.

The V and J genes are TRBV7-9 and TRBJ2-5, with D perhaps matching TRBD1 (6 bases). CDR3 length equals 14 residues. Germline V lookup: CDR1 SEHNR, CDR2 FQNEAQ (reference sequence). V lost 3 bases and J 6 bases, leaving 14 bases between the germline ends. The CDR3 loop is CASSFTGRIQTQYF. The CDR3 DNA sequence: TGTGCCAGCAGCTTTACAGGGCGGATTCAGACCCAGTACTTC. Looking up the rest from reference TRBV7-9 and TRBJ2-5 gives the full variable domain: DTGVSQNPRHKITKRGQNVTFRCDPISEHNRLYWYRQTLGQGPEFLTYFQNEAQLEKSRLLSDRFSAERPKGSFSTLEIQRTEQGDSAMYLCASSFTGRIQTQYFGPGTRLLVL.

The rearrangement joins TRBV7-9 to TRBJ2-6; weak D call: TRBD2 (6 bases). The CDR3 has 19 amino acids. Germline V gene data show CDR1 as SEHNR and CDR2 as FQNEAQ (reference sequence). Trimming shortened V by 4 bases and J by 2 bases, and 21 bases separated the two germline ends. The CDR3 DNA sequence: TGTGCCAGCAGCTCAGTAACCGGGAGTACTGTTGCTGGGGCCAACGTCCTGACTTTC. Amino acid sequence: CASSSVTGSTVAGANVLTF.

This chain links TRBV5-4 with TRBJ2-2; 7 positions agree with TRBD1. Germline values: CDR1 SGHNT, CDR2 YYREEE (reference sequence). CDR3 size: 14 residues. Unmatched junction bases numbered 5, after V lost 2 bases and J lost 7 bases. CDR3 in DNA: TGTGCCAGCAGCTTTAGGGGGCCTGGCGGGGAGCTGTTTTTT. Its protein is CASSFRGPGGELFF.

The CDR3 is CASSAPPFPGLARPFTDTQYF. CDR3 nucleotides: TGTGCCAGCAGTGCGCCCCCATTCCCGGGACTAGCGCGACCCTTCACAGATACGCAGTATTTT. The chain uses TRBV27 and TRBJ2-3, with 10 bases aligning to TRBD2. The CDR3 contains 21 residues. V was pared by 5 bases and J by 2 bases, with 22 bases of the junction left unmatched. Germline CDR1 and CDR2: MNHEY and SMNVEV (reference sequence).

This clone was recorded once. This chain joins TRBV27 and TRBJ1-2; weak D call: TRBD1 (6 bases). The germline gives CDR1 MNHEY, CDR2 SMNVEV (reference sequence). Trimming removed 4 bases at V and 4 bases at J, with 13 bases between. CDR3 length: 14 residues. Here the CDR3 reads CASSWGAQFYGYTF. CDR3 DNA sequence: TGTGCCAGCAGTTGGGGGGCGCAGTTCTATGGCTACACCTTC.

The gene calls are TRBV2 and TRBJ1-5, with a possible D match to TRBD1 (5 bases). The CDR3 loop spans 15 amino acids. Per germline, CDR1 SNHLY and CDR2 FYNNEI. Trimming took 3 bases from V and 6 from J, leaving 15 bases between them. Written as DNA, the CDR3 is TGTGCCAGCAGTGAGGGCAGGGCAAGCGGTCAGCCCCAGCATTTT. Translation: CASSEGRASGQPQHF.

The chain links TRBV19 to TRBJ2-2; no clear D gene. V was trimmed by 9 bases and J by 2 bases, leaving 16 bases between them. The CDR3 covers 15 residues. The germline CDR1 and CDR2 sequences are LNHDA and SQIVND (reference sequence). The CDR3 DNA is TGTGCCAGCGACCCTCACCCATTTAACACCGGGGAGCTGTTTTTT. This encodes CASDPHPFNTGELFF.

This rearrangement joins TRBV29-1 to TRBJ2-1, with D unresolved. Trimming stripped 5 bases from V and 1 base from J, with 15 bases between. Germline V gives CDR1 SQVTM, CDR2 ANQGSEA. CDR3 length: 15 amino acids. CDR3 amino acids: CSVRDPFGSYNEQFF. Here the CDR3 DNA reads TGCAGCGTTCGCGACCCGTTTGGGTCCTACAATGAGCAGTTCTTC.

Of note for this clone: The junction does not match germline at one end; this may be a read error. This chain joins TRBV7-7 and TRBJ2-1; 11 nucleotides align to TRBD2. Germline loops: CDR1 SSHAT, CDR2 FNYEAQ (reference sequence). This CDR3 contains 16 residues. In nucleotides, the CDR3 is TGTGCTAGCAGCCCCAGACTAGCGGGATACCTCAATGAGCAGTTCTTC. This sequence encodes CASSPRLAGYLNEQFF.

The chain employs TRBV9 and TRBJ2-5; maybe TRBD2 (6 bases). From germline, CDR1 is SGDLS and CDR2 YYNGEE. There are 16 residues in the CDR3. Trimming stripped 0 bases from V and 0 bases from J, with 12 bases between. The CDR3 region has the DNA TGTGCCAGCAGCGTAGGGGTAGCGGAGAACCAAGAGACCCAGTACTTC. Translated: CASSVGVAENQETQYF.

This clone is a singleton in its sample. The V and J genes are TRBV18 and TRBJ2-7, with D unresolved. CDR3 length equals 13 residues. The germline V gene has CDR1 KGHSH and CDR2 LQKENI. V lost 2 bases to trimming and J lost 5 bases, with 10 bases between them. The CDR3 DNA is TGTGCCAGCTCACCAAGCTCCTACCACGAGCAGTACTTC. It codes for CASSPSSYHEQYF.

The chain combines TRBV9 with TRBJ2-2; 7 bases map to TRBD1. Germline CDR1 and CDR2: SGDLS and YYNGEE. V lost 0 bases and J lost 7; bases outside the gene matches: 3. The CDR3 loop spans 14 amino acids. In DNA, the CDR3 is TGTGCCAGCAGCGTAGAGCAGGGGGTCGGGGAGCTGTTTTTT. This gives the protein CASSVEQGVGELFF. Supplemented by reference TRBV9 and TRBJ2-2, the full variable domain reads DSGVTQTPKHLITATGQRVTLRCSPRSGDLSVYWYQQSLDQGLQFLIQYYNGEERAKGNILERFSAQQFPDLHSELNLSSLELGDSALYFCASSVEQGVGELFFGEGSRLTVL.